This T cell receptor beta chain originates from a study of cytotoxic CD8 clonotypes in ibrutinib-treated CLL. About the study: Partial responses numbered around 24 and complete responses 2; after a median about 6 years, 14 stayed remitted and about twelve progressed. Timing of response sample collection was a median around 12 months after treatment start, with a range of 6 to 36.

There are 15 residues in the CDR3. V lost 2 bases and J lost 5, with 16 bases in between. The germline V gene has CDR1 SNHLY and CDR2 FYNNEI. Study-level points and caveats: Public clonotypes proved infrequent, and on treatment they shrank or remained steady. Baseline-level clonality went beyond age-matched healthy donors and moved in step with circulating CD8+ T-cell counts.

Comments on this clone: Antigen unknown.

The table came from immunoSEQ multiplex PCR; TCRdb's copy has only in-frame clones and leaves some out. This table has approximately 10,000 clones, roughly four fifths appearing once. This sequence originates from a human donor with chronic lymphocytic leukemia. The sample consisted of PBMCs, taken at disease progression, from a patient treated with ibrutinib. The chain combines TRBV2 with TRBJ2-7, with D possibly matching TRBD1 (6 bases). As DNA, the CDR3 is TGTGCCAGCAGTGAATCCCGATCCAGACAGGACGAGCAGTACTTC. As protein: CASSESRSRQDEQYF.